Presented here are 9 T cell receptor beta chains from one specimen sequenced in a study of control samples from healthy donors and cancer patients. The protocol was immunoSEQ multiplex PCR, while the TCRdb copy is restricted to in-frame clones and leaves out a portion. Counted here are fewer than 120,000 clones, 70% to 90% occurring once; the ten biggest clones make up roughly 4%. Sequenced material: PBMCs. These receptors originate from a woman aged 55-69 years with lung cancer.

Concerning this clone: It is unclear where the CDR3 begins or ends on the DNA, so no DNA is shown, and the CDR3 is as TCRdb lists it. V gene TRBV21-1 combines with J gene TRBJ2-2; the tabulated D call, TRBD1, remains unverified against the DNA. TRBV21-1 is a documented pseudogene. Ends included, the CDR3 has 14 residues. CDR3 sequence reads: CASVGQGNTGELFF.

The V gene is TRBV5-1, the J gene TRBJ2-3; D remains unclear. In germline, CDR1 is SGHRS, CDR2 YFSETQ. The CDR3 has 14 residues. V was pared by 2 bases and J by 5 bases, with 12 bases between. The CDR3 nucleotides are TGCGCCAGCAGCTTAAGGGCCCAACTAGATACGCAGTATTTT. Protein sequence: CASSLRAQLDTQYF. Variable domain in full (rest from reference TRBV5-1 and TRBJ2-3): KAGVTQTPRYLIKTRGQQVTLSCSPISGHRSVSWYQQTPGQGLQFLFEYFSETQRNKGNFPGRFSGRQFSNSRSEMNVSTLELGDSALYLCASSLRAQLDTQYFGPGTRLTVL.

This chain links TRBV11-3 with TRBJ2-3; D is uncertain. The CDR3 spans 14 residues. Per the germline V gene, CDR1 is SGHNT and CDR2 is YENEEA. V dropped 5 bases and J dropped 5 bases, with 14 bases sitting between them. The DNA of the CDR3 is TGTGCCAGCAGCCCGCCTTGGGCTAAAGATACGCAGTATTTT. This translates into CASSPPWAKDTQYF.

The chain carries TRBV3-1 (or the pseudogene TRBV3-2) and TRBJ1-3; no firm D call. The CDR3 loop spans 14 amino acids. Germline V gene sequence: CDR1 LGHDT, CDR2 YNNKEL (reference sequence). V dropped 4 bases and J dropped 4 bases, with 11 bases sitting between them. In DNA, the CDR3 is TGTGCCAGCAGCCCTTCGGGGAGAGGAAACACCATATATTTT. This sequence encodes CASSPSGRGNTIYF.

V usage is TRBV2 and J usage is TRBJ1-5, with D perhaps matching TRBD1 (5 bases). Germline V gives CDR1 SNHLY, CDR2 FYNNEI. The V end lost 4 bases, the J end lost 2 bases, and 9 bases lay between the germline ends. The CDR3 is made up of 14 amino acids. This chain's CDR3 is CASSGGGGNQPQHF. The CDR3 nucleotides read TGTGCCAGCAGTGGGGGAGGGGGCAATCAGCCCCAGCATTTT.

CDR3 protein: CASSPRGVLLSTDTQYF. For the CDR3, the DNA is TGTGCCAGCAGCCCCCGAGGCGTTCTTCTTAGCACAGATACGCAGTATTTT. The genes are TRBV21-1 and TRBJ2-3; the table's D call, TRBD2, was not checked against the DNA. TRBV21-1 is a pseudogene. This CDR3 spans 17 amino acids.

The genes are TRBV9 and TRBJ2-7; unclear D gene. Germline CDR1 reads SGDLS; CDR2 reads YYNGEE. The CDR3 loop spans 15 amino acids. V was shortened by 0 bases and J by 2 bases, with 12 bases between the two germline ends. The CDR3 bases are TGTGCCAGCAGCGTAGGTTTTACCCTCACCTACGAGCAGTACTTC. Its translation: CASSVGFTLTYEQYF.

This chain uses TRBV24-1 with TRBJ2-2; 15 nucleotides align to TRBD2. The CDR3 runs to 20 residues. Germline V gives CDR1 KGHDR, CDR2 SFDVKD. Unmatched junction bases numbered 9, after V lost 2 bases and J lost 3 bases. CDR3 nucleotide sequence: TGTGCCACCAGTGATTCTGGGACTAGCGGGAGGTTTAAGGACACCGGGGAGCTGTTTTTT. Its protein is CATSDSGTSGRFKDTGELFF.

The V call is TRBV14, the J call TRBJ2-7, with 7 bases lining up with TRBD1. V lost 5 bases to trimming and J lost 6 bases; unmatched junction nucleotides: 1. Germline values: CDR1 SGHDN, CDR2 FVKESK. The CDR3 covers 11 residues. CDR3 protein: CASSDRAEQYF. The CDR3 region has the DNA TGTGCCAGCAGCGACAGGGCCGAGCAGTACTTC.